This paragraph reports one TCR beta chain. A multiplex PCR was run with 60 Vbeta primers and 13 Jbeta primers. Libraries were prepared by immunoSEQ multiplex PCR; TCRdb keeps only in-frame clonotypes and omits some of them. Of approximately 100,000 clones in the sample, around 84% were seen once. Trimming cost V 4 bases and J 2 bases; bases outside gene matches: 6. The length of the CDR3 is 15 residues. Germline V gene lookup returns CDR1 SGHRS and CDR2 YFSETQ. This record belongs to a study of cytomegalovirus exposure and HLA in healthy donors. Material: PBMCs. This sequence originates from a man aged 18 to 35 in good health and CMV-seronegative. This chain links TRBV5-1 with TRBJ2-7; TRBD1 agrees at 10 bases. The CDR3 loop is CASSPGGTGAYEQYF. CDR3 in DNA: TGCGCCAGCAGCCCTGGAGGGACAGGGGCCTACGAGCAGTACTTC.